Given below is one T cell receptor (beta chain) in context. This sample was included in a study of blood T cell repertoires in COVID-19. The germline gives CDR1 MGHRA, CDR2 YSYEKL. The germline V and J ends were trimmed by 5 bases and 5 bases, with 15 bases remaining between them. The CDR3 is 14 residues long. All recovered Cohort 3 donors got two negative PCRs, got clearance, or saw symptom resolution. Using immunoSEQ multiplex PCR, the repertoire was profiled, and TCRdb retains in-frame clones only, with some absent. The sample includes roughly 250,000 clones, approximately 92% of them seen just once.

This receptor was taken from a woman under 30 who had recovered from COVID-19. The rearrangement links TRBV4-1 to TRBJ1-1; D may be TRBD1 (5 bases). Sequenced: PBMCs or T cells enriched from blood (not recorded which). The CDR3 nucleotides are TGCGCCAGCAGCGAGCCCGGGGGGGAAACTGAAGCTTTCTTT. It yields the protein CASSEPGGETEAFF.